These T cell receptor beta chains were read from a single sample in a study of T cell responses to AZD1222 COVID-19 vaccine. Libraries were prepared by immunoSEQ multiplex PCR; TCRdb keeps only in-frame clonotypes and omits some of them. Of about 140,000 clones in the sample, nearly 95% are singletons; the top ten hold 3% to 4%. This sample comprised peripheral blood, obtained 28 days after the second AZD1222 dose. These receptors all come from an adult who received the AZD1222 COVID-19 vaccine. CDR3s include the opening cysteine and the closing phenylalanine or tryptophan. The order of the fields is J gene, clone size, V gene, D gene, CDR3 protein. The D gene is left open where the match is weak. For some rows the clone size is stated as once, few or many, or as a class when expanded; others skip it.

j_gene: TRBJ1-2; abundance: .; v_gene: TRBV9; d_gene: .; CDR3aa: CASSVEAGAIYGYTF
j_gene: TRBJ2-3; abundance: .; v_gene: TRBV7-7; d_gene: .; CDR3aa: CASSRSHANPTDTQYF
j_gene: TRBJ2-2; abundance: .; v_gene: TRBV6-4; d_gene: TRBD1; CDR3aa: CASSDSRQGVTGELFF
j_gene: TRBJ2-1; abundance: .; v_gene: TRBV11-2; d_gene: TRBD2; CDR3aa: CASSLGGLAVQFF
j_gene: TRBJ1-6; abundance: once; v_gene: TRBV28; d_gene: TRBD1; CDR3aa: CATQTGTAHSPLHF
j_gene: TRBJ1-1; abundance: .; v_gene: TRBV10-3; d_gene: .; CDR3aa: CAISQGAEAFF
j_gene: TRBJ1-2; abundance: .; v_gene: TRBV29-1; d_gene: .; CDR3aa: CSATGHPPAYYGYTF
j_gene: TRBJ1-2; abundance: few; v_gene: TRBV28; d_gene: TRBD1; CDR3aa: CASTDRVEGYTF
j_gene: TRBJ2-7; abundance: few; v_gene: TRBV10-3; d_gene: TRBD1; CDR3aa: CAISATGNEQYF
j_gene: TRBJ2-1; abundance: .; v_gene: TRBV24-1; d_gene: .; CDR3aa: CATSDLRAGYSYNEQFF
j_gene: TRBJ2-2; abundance: .; v_gene: TRBV6-5; d_gene: TRBD2; CDR3aa: CASSLAGGRTGELFF
j_gene: TRBJ2-7; abundance: .; v_gene: TRBV28; d_gene: TRBD1; CDR3aa: CASSYGTEAYEQYF
j_gene: TRBJ1-1; abundance: .; v_gene: TRBV6-5; d_gene: .; CDR3aa: CAVTGTAGSEAFF
j_gene: TRBJ1-1; abundance: .; v_gene: TRBV19; d_gene: .; CDR3aa: CASSVGLSAANTEAFF
j_gene: TRBJ1-6; abundance: .; v_gene: TRBV7-2; d_gene: .; CDR3aa: CASSWVSQPDNSPLHF
j_gene: TRBJ1-1; abundance: .; v_gene: TRBV6-6; d_gene: .; CDR3aa: CASSYFEPVGAFF
j_gene: TRBJ2-7; abundance: .; v_gene: TRBV18; d_gene: TRBD2; CDR3aa: CASSPRTSAPYEQYF
j_gene: TRBJ2-7; abundance: .; v_gene: TRBV10-3; d_gene: .; CDR3aa: CAISPPAGASYEQYF
j_gene: TRBJ2-3; abundance: .; v_gene: TRBV19; d_gene: TRBD2; CDR3aa: CASSIPGTTSADTQYF
j_gene: TRBJ2-3; abundance: .; v_gene: TRBV2; d_gene: TRBD2; CDR3aa: CASSSLAGGPTDTQYF
j_gene: TRBJ2-1; abundance: .; v_gene: TRBV28; d_gene: TRBD2; CDR3aa: CASSKSGSGYNEQFF
j_gene: TRBJ1-4; abundance: .; v_gene: TRBV19; d_gene: .; CDR3aa: CASRGLNEKLFF
j_gene: TRBJ2-7; abundance: .; v_gene: TRBV7-8; d_gene: TRBD1; CDR3aa: CASSLGQGVGEQYF
j_gene: TRBJ1-1; abundance: .; v_gene: TRBV28; d_gene: TRBD1; CDR3aa: CASSRTGGNTEAFF
j_gene: TRBJ1-3; abundance: once; v_gene: TRBV6-5; d_gene: .; CDR3aa: CASSYSSRRGYTIYF
j_gene: TRBJ2-1; abundance: .; v_gene: TRBV9; d_gene: TRBD2; CDR3aa: CASSSIAGLPLNEQFF
j_gene: TRBJ1-2; abundance: .; v_gene: TRBV7-2; d_gene: .; CDR3aa: CASSLANYGYTF
j_gene: TRBJ2-1; abundance: once; v_gene: TRBV27; d_gene: TRBD1; CDR3aa: CASSADLWDRDEQFF
j_gene: TRBJ1-5; abundance: .; v_gene: TRBV28; d_gene: .; CDR3aa: CAGRRGGGGNQPQHF